This T cell receptor beta chain was profiled in a study of cytomegalovirus exposure and HLA in healthy donors. Among the donors, all were healthy bone marrow donors. V lost 4 bases and J lost 2; bases outside the gene matches: 11. Per germline, CDR1 SGHRS and CDR2 YFSETQ. This CDR3 has 17 residues. On this clone itself: Its specificity is not known.

The primer mix had 60 Vbeta and 13 Jbeta primers. Method: immunoSEQ multiplex PCR; TCRdb's copy keeps in-frame clones and lacks some. The data hold around 200,000 clones, with about four fifths observed a single time. General study points: TCR association rates varied by HLA locus in a later analysis, with DRB1 highest and HLA-C lowest. In a later analysis, HLA-associated beta chains showed higher expansion and lower generation probabilities than comparable chains.

The specimen sequenced was PBMCs. The sequence came from a male donor in good health and CMV-seronegative. This chain connects TRBV5-1 to TRBJ2-7; 11 nucleotides align to TRBD2. As DNA, the CDR3 is TGCGCCAGCAGCCTGGGACTAGCGGCGATTCGGCCCTACGAGCAGTACTTC. It encodes CASSLGLAAIRPYEQYF.